The TCR beta chain under discussion was sequenced for a study of blood T cell repertoires in COVID-19. About the research overall: Samples came from the United States, Italy and Spain, spanning acute and convalescent COVID-19.

Original handling: Researchers report that nucleated cell counts were estimated from reference gene primer amplification. Data came from immunoSEQ multiplex PCR; TCRdb stores just in-frame clones and leaves some out. V, J and clone size are those of that table, while D and trimming were read from the DNA. Of some 24,000 clones in the sample, approximately 86% were seen once. This receptor was taken from a man between 50 and 59 years old with active COVID-19. The source material was peripheral blood.

Here the CDR3 reads CASSLEWLAGEFEQFF. The DNA for the CDR3 is TGTGCCAGCAGCCTTGAATGGCTAGCGGGAGAGTTTGAGCAGTTCTTC. This sequence joins TRBV4-2 and TRBJ2-1; 10 nucleotides line up with TRBD2. Germline CDR1 LGHNA, CDR2 YNFKEQ. The CDR3 contains 16 residues. The V and J ends lost 4 bases and 9 bases, in that order; junction bases with no gene match: 12.